Listed below are T cell receptor beta chains from one sample, sequenced in a study of PD-1 blockade in classical Hodgkin lymphoma. The repertoire was sequenced with immunoSEQ multiplex PCR; TCRdb's copy has only in-frame clones and lacks some. The table lists some 150,000 clones, around 73% of them singletons. Sequenced material: peripheral blood mononuclear cells (PBMCs), taken before the second cycle of nivolumab. These receptors were collected from a human donor with classical Hodgkin lymphoma. Both conserved end residues are part of each CDR3. D genes are given only for firm matches. Size values are once, few and many counts, or a class for expanded clones, and some rows have none.

size	V	length	J	D	DNA	CDR3
few	TRBV5-1	16	TRBJ2-1	.	TGCGCCAGCAGCTTATACCGGGAACCTCCCCACAATGAGCAGTTCTTC	CASSLYREPPHNEQFF
.	TRBV2	14	TRBJ2-3	.	TGTGCCAGCAGTGGTCAGGGCCGGGGAGATACGCAGTATTTT	CASSGQGRGDTQYF
.	TRBV19	17	TRBJ2-3	TRBD2	TGTGCCAGTAGTATTATTGTGACTAGCAGGGTGTCTGATACGCAGTATTTT	CASSIIVTSRVSDTQYF
few	TRBV18	17	TRBJ1-5	.	TGTGCCAGCTCACCTCCGGGCGGGGCAGGGAGCAATCAGCCCCAGCATTTT	CASSPPGGAGSNQPQHF
.	TRBV19	14	TRBJ1-5	TRBD1	TGTGCCAGTAGTACAGACAGGGACTATCAGCCCCAGCATTTT	CASSTDRDYQPQHF
.	TRBV28	14	TRBJ2-3	.	TGTGCCAGCAGTTTGGAGGCACTCCGCGATACGCAGTATTTT	CASSLEALRDTQYF
.	TRBV11-3	15	TRBJ2-2	TRBD2	TGTGCCAGCAGCTTAGGCGGGGGGCGCACCGGGGAGCTGTTTTTT	CASSLGGGRTGELFF
.	TRBV9	12	TRBJ2-5	.	TGTGCCAGCAGCGCACTTGAAGAGACCCAGTACTTC	CASSALEETQYF
.	TRBV4-1	16	TRBJ2-2	TRBD1	TGCGCCAGCAGCCAAGTGGACAGGGGGTACACCGGGGAGCTGTTTTTT	CASSQVDRGYTGELFF
.	TRBV25-1	14	TRBJ1-5	.	TGTGCCAGCTGGAGTGAGTCATTAAATCAGCCCCAGCATTTT	CASWSESLNQPQHF
.	TRBV18	15	TRBJ2-3	.	TGTGCCAGCTCACCCGGGAAAGCGAACACAGATACGCAGTATTTT	CASSPGKANTDTQYF
.	TRBV11-2	15	TRBJ1-2	TRBD1	TGTGCCAGCAGCTTAGTCCTCCGGGACAGCTATGGCTACACCTTC	CASSLVLRDSYGYTF
few	TRBV10-3	13	TRBJ2-5	.	TGTGCCACCTCGAGCGATACCCAAGAGACCCAGTACTTC	CATSSDTQETQYF
.	TRBV18	14	TRBJ1-4	.	TGTGCCAGCGCGCCGGGTTCAACTAATGAAAAACTGTTTTTT	CASAPGSTNEKLFF
.	TRBV28	12	TRBJ1-1	.	TGTGCCAGCAGTTTAGAAAACCTTGAAGCTTTCTTT	CASSLENLEAFF
.	TRBV4-3	16	TRBJ2-3	.	TGCGCCAGCAGCCTCGGACACAAGGTTTCCACAGATACGCAGTATTTT	CASSLGHKVSTDTQYF
.	TRBV7-2	19	TRBJ2-1	TRBD2	TGTGCCAGCAGCCCTCTAGGACTAGCGGGGGGGGAAACCTACAATGAGCAGTTCTTC	CASSPLGLAGGETYNEQFF
few	TRBV28	13	TRBJ2-3	.	TGTGCCAGCCGATTCTTTAGCACAGATACGCAGTATTTT	CASRFFSTDTQYF
.	TRBV10-3	15	TRBJ2-5	TRBD2	TGTGCCATCAGTGCTAGCGGGAGGTTAGGGGAGACCCAGTACTTC	CAISASGRLGETQYF
many	TRBV28	14	TRBJ1-2	.	TGTGCCAGCAGTTTGTTCGGTAGAGTCTATGGCTACACCTTC	CASSLFGRVYGYTF
.	TRBV12-5	12	TRBJ1-5	.	TGTGCTAGTGGTTTGGTGGGTCAGCCCCAGCATTTT	CASGLVGQPQHF
.	TRBV23-1	17	TRBJ1-2	.	TGCGCCAGCAGTCAAATCGGTGGACAGATCCTTCCCTATGGCTACACCTTC	CASSQIGGQILPYGYTF
.	TRBV6-5	14	TRBJ1-2	.	TGTGCCAGCAGTTACACCGGGGTTAACTATGGCTACACCTTC	CASSYTGVNYGYTF